The rows below give T cell receptor beta chains drawn from one sample of a study of vaccination effects on CD4 cells after COVID-19. No antigen is known for these receptors. Sequencing was performed with immunoSEQ multiplex PCR; in TCRdb, only in-frame clones are kept and a portion is missing. Counted here are 25,000 to 35,000 clones, around 85% occurring once; the ten biggest clones make up more than 5%. The source was CD4+ T cells from PBMCs cultured with SARS-CoV-2 spike peptides, collected after COVID-19 vaccination. These receptors were collected from a human donor who received a COVID-19 vaccine. Some clones in this sample may be carry-over from other donors' samples. Each CDR3 is given without its conserved first and last residue. A D gene is named only where the DNA matches it firmly.

-	TRBV12-1	TRBJ2-1	ASSFVDRDNEQF
TRBD1	TRBV2	TRBJ2-4	ASSAGTENIQY
-	TRBV6-5	TRBJ1-2	ASSTGHSSYGYT
-	TRBV5-5	TRBJ1-4	ASSLGVPEANEKLF
-	TRBV2	TRBJ1-5	ASSSHLLSNQPQH
TRBD1	TRBV6-5	TRBJ1-2	ASKTTGQGKGYT
TRBD2	TRBV3-1/TRBV3-2	TRBJ2-1	ASSQGLAGTNEQF
TRBD1	TRBV5-4	TRBJ2-5	ASSLVDRAETQY
-	TRBV28	TRBJ1-6	ATSENPEGHSLH
TRBD2	TRBV7-3	TRBJ2-5	ASSSPGGAEETQY
TRBD1	TRBV14	TRBJ1-2	ASSQQAGQVSPGYGYT
TRBD1	TRBV7-2	TRBJ1-2	ASSQGGANRYGYT
-	TRBV7-3	TRBJ2-5	ASSLGGPETQY
-	TRBV5-1	TRBJ2-1	ASSSPSAVSSYNEQF
-	TRBV5-1	TRBJ1-1	ASSKTPSTNTEAF
TRBD2	TRBV5-4	TRBJ2-3	ASSSYSGADTQY
TRBD1	TRBV27	TRBJ1-2	ASSRDRVDSYT
-	TRBV11-3	TRBJ2-3	ASSRTTDTQY
-	TRBV28	TRBJ1-4	ASSFGGGRRVEKLF
-	TRBV11-2	TRBJ1-5	ASSLGQDNQPQH
-	TRBV7-2	TRBJ1-1	ASSLSLTTNTEAF
TRBD2	TRBV19	TRBJ2-3	ASSPLAGSTDTQY
-	TRBV25-1	TRBJ1-5	ASSGGRGQPQH
TRBD2	TRBV19	TRBJ2-1	ASSSPPGTSRNNEQF
-	TRBV7-9	TRBJ1-2	ASSLAGPLPREYT
TRBD1	TRBV19	TRBJ1-2	ASRSTGTGGVSGGYT
-	TRBV12-3/TRBV12-4	TRBJ2-5	ASRRTVQETQY
TRBD2	TRBV6-5	TRBJ2-2	ASSSRTSDLTGELF
-	TRBV28	TRBJ1-6	ASSFPLGGNSPLH
-	TRBV2	TRBJ2-1	ASSGVAPVDEQF
-	TRBV28	TRBJ1-3	ASSLFGRSTNTIY
-	TRBV20-1	TRBJ1-1	SALLNTEAF
-	TRBV7-2	TRBJ1-5	ASSLGIRAPRWGQPQH
TRBD1	TRBV5-6	TRBJ2-1	ASSPDRGTYNEQF
TRBD1	TRBV6-2/TRBV6-3	TRBJ1-1	ASSYSRQGANTEAF
-	TRBV20-1	TRBJ1-1	SASSTSEAF
TRBD1	TRBV11-2	TRBJ2-2	ASSLVWRTGGDPTGELF
TRBD1	TRBV2	TRBJ2-1	ASNGQGLDEQF
TRBD1	TRBV7-3	TRBJ2-2	ASRRQGITGELF
-	TRBV7-9	TRBJ2-2	ASSWDKPGELF
-	TRBV11-2	TRBJ1-1	ASSFVRGNTEAF
TRBD1	TRBV30	TRBJ1-2	AWSGTGGGYT
TRBD2	TRBV7-9	TRBJ2-3	ASSQTASGVADTQY
-	TRBV6-5	TRBJ1-1	ASSFSGGVGTEAF
-	TRBV5-1	TRBJ2-5	ASSPDFQETQY
-	TRBV10-3	TRBJ2-3	AISESKTHGQQY